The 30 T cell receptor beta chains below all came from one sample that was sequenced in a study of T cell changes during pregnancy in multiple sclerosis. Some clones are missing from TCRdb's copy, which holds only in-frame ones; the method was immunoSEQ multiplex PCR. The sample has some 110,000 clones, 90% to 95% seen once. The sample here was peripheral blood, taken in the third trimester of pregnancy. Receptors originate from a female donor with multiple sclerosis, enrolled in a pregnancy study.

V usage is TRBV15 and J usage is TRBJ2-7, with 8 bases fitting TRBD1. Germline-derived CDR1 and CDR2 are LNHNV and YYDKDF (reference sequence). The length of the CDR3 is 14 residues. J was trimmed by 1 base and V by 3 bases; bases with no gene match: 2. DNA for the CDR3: TGTGCCACCAGCAGGGACAGGGCTTCCTACGAGCAGTACTTC. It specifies CATSRDRASYEQYF.

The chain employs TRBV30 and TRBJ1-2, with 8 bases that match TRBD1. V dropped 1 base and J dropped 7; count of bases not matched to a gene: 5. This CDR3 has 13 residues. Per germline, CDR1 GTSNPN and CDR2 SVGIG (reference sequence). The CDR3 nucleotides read TGTGCCTGGAGTGCGGACAGGGACGGTGGCTACACCTTC. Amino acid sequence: CAWSADRDGGYTF.

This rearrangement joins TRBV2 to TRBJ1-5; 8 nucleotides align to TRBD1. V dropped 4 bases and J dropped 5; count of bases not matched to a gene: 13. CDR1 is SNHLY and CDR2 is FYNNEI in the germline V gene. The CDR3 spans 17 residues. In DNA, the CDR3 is TGTGCCAGCAGTGGCTCAGGGGGCAGAAAAGGGGATCAGCCCCAGCATTTT. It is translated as CASSGSGGRKGDQPQHF. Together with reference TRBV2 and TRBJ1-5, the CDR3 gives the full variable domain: EPEVTQTPSHQVTQMGQEVILRCVPISNHLYFYWYRQILGQKVEFLVSFYNNEISEKSEIFDDQFSVERPDGSNFTLKIRSTKLEDSAMYFCASSGSGGRKGDQPQHFGDGTRLSIL.

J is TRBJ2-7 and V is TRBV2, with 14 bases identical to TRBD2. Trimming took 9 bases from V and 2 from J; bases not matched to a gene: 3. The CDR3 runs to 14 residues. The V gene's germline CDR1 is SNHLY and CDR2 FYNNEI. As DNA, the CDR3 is TGTGCCAGTGGACTAGCGGGAGGTCCCTACGAGCAGTACTTC. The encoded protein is CASGLAGGPYEQYF.

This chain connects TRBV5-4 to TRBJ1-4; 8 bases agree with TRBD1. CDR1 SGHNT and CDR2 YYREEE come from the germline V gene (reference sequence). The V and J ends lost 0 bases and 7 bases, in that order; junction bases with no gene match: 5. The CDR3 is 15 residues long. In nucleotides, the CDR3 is TGTGCCAGCAGCTTGGATGCAGGGGGCTTTGAAAAACTGTTTTTT. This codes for CASSLDAGGFEKLFF.

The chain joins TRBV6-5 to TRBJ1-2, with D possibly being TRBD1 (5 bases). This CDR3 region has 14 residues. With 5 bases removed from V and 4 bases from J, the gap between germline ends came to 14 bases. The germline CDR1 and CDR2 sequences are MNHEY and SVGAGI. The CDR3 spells CASSRRDLRYGYTF. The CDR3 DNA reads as TGTGCCAGCAGTCGTCGGGACTTGCGCTATGGCTACACCTTC.

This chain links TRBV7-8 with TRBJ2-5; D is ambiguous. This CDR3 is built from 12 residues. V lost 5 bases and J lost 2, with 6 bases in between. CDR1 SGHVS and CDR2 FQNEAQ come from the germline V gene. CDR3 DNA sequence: TGTGCCAGCAGCCCGAGACAAGAGACCCAGTACTTC. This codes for CASSPRQETQYF.

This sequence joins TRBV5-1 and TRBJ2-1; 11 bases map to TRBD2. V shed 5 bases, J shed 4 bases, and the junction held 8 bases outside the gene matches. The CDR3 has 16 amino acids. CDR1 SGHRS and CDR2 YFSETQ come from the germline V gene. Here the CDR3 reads CASRPTGTSGYNEQFF. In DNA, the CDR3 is TGCGCCAGCAGACCAACCGGGACTAGCGGTTACAATGAGCAGTTCTTC.

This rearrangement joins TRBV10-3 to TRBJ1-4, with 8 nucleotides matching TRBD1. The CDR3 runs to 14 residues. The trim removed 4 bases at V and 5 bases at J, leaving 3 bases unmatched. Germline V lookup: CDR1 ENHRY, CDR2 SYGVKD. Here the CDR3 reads CAISGGQGNEKLFF. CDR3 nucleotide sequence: TGTGCCATCAGTGGAGGACAGGGCAATGAAAAACTGTTTTTT.

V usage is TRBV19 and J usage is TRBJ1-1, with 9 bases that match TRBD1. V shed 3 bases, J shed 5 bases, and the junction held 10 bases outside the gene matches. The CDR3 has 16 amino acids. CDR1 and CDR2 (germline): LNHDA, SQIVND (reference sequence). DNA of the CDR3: TGTGCCAGTAGTATTAGGGACAGGGTATGGGCGACTGAAGCTTTCTTT. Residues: CASSIRDRVWATEAFF. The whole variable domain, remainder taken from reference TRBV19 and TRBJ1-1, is DGGITQSPKYLFRKEGQNVTLSCEQNLNHDAMYWYRQDPGQGLRLIYYSQIVNDFQKGDIAEGYSVSREKKESFPLTVTSAQKNPTAFYLCASSIRDRVWATEAFFGQGTRLTVV.

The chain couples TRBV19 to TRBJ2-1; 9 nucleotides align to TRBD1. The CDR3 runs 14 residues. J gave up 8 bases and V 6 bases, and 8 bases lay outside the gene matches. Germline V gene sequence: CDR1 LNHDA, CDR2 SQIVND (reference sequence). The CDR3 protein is CASSPVTGGDEQFF. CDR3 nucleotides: TGTGCCAGTAGCCCCGTGACAGGGGGGGATGAGCAGTTCTTC.

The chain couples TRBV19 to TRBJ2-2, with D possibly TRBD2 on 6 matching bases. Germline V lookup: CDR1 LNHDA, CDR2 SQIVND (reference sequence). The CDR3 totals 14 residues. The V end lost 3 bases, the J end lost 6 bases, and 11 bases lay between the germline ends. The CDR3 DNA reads TGTGCCAGTAGTATGCGGGGAGGATCCGGGGAGCTGTTTTTT. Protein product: CASSMRGGSGELFF.

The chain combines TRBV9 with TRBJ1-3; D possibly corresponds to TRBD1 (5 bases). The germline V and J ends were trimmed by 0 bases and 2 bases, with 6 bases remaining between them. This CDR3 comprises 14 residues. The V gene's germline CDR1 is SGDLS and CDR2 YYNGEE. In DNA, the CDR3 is TGTGCCAGCAGCGTAGCAGGGACTGGAAACACCATATATTTT. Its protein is CASSVAGTGNTIYF. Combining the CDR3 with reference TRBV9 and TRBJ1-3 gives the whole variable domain DSGVTQTPKHLITATGQRVTLRCSPRSGDLSVYWYQQSLDQGLQFLIQYYNGEERAKGNILERFSAQQFPDLHSELNLSSLELGDSALYFCASSVAGTGNTIYFGEGSWLTVV.

CDR3 DNA sequence: TGTGCCAGCAGCCAATTTCTAGCGGTTGAGCAGTTCTTC. This sequence encodes CASSQFLAVEQFF. This chain uses TRBV16 with TRBJ2-1; 7 bases are a match to TRBD2. The CDR3 covers 13 residues. Germline CDR1 is KGHSY and CDR2 is FQNENV. After removal of 1 base from V and 9 bases from J, the junction contained 3 bases not matched to a gene.

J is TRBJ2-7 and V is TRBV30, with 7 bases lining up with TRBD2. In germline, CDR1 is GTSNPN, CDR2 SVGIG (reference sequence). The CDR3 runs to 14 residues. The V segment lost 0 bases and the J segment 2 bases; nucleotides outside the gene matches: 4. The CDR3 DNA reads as TGTGCCTGGAGTGTACCGAGCGGGACCTACGAGCAGTACTTC. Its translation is CAWSVPSGTYEQYF.

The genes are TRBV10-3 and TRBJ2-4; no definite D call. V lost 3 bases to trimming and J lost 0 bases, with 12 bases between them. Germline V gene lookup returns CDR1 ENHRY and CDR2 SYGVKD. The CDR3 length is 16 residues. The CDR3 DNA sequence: TGTGCCATCAGTGAAGCAGGTCCTCTAGCCAAAAACATTCAGTACTTC. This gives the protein CAISEAGPLAKNIQYF.

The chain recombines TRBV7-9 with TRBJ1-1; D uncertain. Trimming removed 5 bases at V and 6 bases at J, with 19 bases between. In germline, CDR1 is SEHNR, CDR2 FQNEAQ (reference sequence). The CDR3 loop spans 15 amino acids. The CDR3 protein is CASSAGSLGVPEAFF. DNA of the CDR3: TGTGCCAGCAGCGCCGGGAGCTTGGGAGTGCCTGAAGCTTTCTTT. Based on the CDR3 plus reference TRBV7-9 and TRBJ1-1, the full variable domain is DTGVSQNPRHKITKRGQNVTFRCDPISEHNRLYWYRQTLGQGPEFLTYFQNEAQLEKSRLLSDRFSAERPKGSFSTLEIQRTEQGDSAMYLCASSAGSLGVPEAFFGQGTRLTVV.

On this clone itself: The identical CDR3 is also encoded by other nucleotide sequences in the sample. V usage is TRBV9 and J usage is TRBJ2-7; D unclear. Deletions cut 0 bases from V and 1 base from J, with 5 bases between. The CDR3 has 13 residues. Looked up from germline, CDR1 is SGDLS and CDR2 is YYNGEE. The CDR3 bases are TGTGCCAGCAGCGTAGGAGGTTCCTACGAGCAGTACTTC. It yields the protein CASSVGGSYEQYF. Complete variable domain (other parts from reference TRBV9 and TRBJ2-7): DSGVTQTPKHLITATGQRVTLRCSPRSGDLSVYWYQQSLDQGLQFLIQYYNGEERAKGNILERFSAQQFPDLHSELNLSSLELGDSALYFCASSVGGSYEQYFGPGTRLTVT.

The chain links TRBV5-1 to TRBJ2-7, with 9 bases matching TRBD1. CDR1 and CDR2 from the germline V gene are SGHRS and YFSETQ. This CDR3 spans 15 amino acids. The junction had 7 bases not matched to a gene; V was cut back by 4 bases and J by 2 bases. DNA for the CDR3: TGCGCCAGCAGCACCGGACAGGGGATCCCCTACGAGCAGTACTTC. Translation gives CASSTGQGIPYEQYF.

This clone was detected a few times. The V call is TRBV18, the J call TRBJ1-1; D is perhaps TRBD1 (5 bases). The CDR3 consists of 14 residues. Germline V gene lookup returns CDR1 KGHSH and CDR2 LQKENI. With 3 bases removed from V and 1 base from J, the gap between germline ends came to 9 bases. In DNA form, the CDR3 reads TGTGCCAGCTCACCGGACATAGAGAACACTGAAGCTTTCTTT. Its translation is CASSPDIENTEAFF.

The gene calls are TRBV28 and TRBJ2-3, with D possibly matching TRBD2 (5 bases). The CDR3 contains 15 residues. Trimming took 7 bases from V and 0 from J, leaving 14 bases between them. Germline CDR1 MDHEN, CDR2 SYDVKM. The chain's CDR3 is CASNSRRSSTDTQYF. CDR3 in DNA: TGTGCCAGCAACTCCCGGAGGTCAAGCACAGATACGCAGTATTTT.

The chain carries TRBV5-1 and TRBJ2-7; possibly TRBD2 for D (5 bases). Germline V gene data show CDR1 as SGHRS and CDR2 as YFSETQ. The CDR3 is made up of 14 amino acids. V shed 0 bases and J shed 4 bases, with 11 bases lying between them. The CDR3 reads CASSLAPGEYEQYF. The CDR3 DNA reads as TGCGCCAGCAGCTTGGCCCCCGGGGAATACGAGCAGTACTTC.

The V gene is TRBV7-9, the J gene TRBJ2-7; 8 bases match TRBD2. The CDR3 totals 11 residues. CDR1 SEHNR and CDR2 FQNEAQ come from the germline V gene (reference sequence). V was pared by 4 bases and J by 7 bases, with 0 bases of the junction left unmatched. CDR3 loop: CASSSGGEQYF. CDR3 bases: TGTGCCAGCAGCTCGGGGGGGGAGCAGTACTTC.

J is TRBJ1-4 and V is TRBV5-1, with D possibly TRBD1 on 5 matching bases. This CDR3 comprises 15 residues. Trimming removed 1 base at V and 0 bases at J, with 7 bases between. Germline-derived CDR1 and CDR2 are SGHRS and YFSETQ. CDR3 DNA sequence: TGCGCCAGCAGCTTGACAGGAACAACTAATGAAAAACTGTTTTTT. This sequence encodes CASSLTGTTNEKLFF. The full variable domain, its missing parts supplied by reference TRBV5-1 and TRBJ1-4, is KAGVTQTPRYLIKTRGQQVTLSCSPISGHRSVSWYQQTPGQGLQFLFEYFSETQRNKGNFPGRFSGRQFSNSRSEMNVSTLELGDSALYLCASSLTGTTNEKLFFGSGTQLSVL.

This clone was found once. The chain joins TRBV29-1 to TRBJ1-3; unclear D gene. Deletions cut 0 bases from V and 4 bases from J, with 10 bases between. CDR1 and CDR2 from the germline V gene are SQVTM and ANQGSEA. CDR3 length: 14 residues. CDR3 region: CSVEELSVGNTIYF. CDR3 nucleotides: TGCAGCGTTGAAGAGTTGTCCGTCGGAAACACCATATATTTT. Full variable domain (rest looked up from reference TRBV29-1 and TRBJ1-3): SAVISQKPSRDICQRGTSLTIQCQVDSQVTMMFWYRQQPGQSLTLIATANQGSEATYESGFVIDKFPISRPNLTFSTLTVSNMSPEDSSIYLCSVEELSVGNTIYFGEGSWLTVV.

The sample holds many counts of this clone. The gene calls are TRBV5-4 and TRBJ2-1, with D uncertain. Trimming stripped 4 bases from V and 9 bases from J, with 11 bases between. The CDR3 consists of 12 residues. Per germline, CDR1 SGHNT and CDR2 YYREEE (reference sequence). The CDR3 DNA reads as TGTGCCAGCAGCACGGTGCGCACTGAGCAGTTCTTC. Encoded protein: CASSTVRTEQFF.

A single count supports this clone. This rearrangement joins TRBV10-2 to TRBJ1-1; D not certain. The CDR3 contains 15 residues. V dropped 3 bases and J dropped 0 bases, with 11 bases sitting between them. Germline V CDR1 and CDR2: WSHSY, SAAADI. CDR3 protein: CASSDPTSMNTEAFF. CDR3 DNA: TGCGCCAGCAGTGACCCGACAAGTATGAACACTGAAGCTTTCTTT.

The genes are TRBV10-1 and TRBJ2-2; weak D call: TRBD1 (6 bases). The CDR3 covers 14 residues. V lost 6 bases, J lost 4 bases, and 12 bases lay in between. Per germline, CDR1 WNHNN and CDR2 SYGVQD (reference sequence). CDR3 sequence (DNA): TGCGCCAGCAGCACGGGACACTCCACCGGGGAGCTGTTTTTT. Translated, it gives CASSTGHSTGELFF.

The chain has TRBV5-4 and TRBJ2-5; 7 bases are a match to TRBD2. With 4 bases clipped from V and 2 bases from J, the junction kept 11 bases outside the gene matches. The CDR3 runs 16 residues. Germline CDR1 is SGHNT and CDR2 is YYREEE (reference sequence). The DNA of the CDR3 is TGTGCCAGCAGCCCGGGCGGGGGAGTGGGTCAAGAGACCCAGTACTTC. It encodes CASSPGGGVGQETQYF.

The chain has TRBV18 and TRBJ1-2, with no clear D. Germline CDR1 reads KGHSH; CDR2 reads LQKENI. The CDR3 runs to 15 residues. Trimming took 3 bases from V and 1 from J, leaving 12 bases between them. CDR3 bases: TGTGCCAGCTCACCGATCCCACAGATTAACTATGGCTACACCTTC. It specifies CASSPIPQINYGYTF.